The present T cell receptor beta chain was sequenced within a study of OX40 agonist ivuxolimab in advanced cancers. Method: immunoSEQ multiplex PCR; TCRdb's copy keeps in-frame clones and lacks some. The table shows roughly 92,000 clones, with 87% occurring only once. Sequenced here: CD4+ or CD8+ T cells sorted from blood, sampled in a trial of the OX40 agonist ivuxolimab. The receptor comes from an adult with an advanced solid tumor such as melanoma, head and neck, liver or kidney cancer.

For the CDR3, the DNA is TGTGCCAGTAGTATAGACCCGAAGTCACCCCTCCACTTT. Amino acids: CASSIDPKSPLHF. The genes are TRBV19 and TRBJ1-6; D is unclear. V was shortened by 0 bases and J by 10 bases, with 7 bases between the two germline ends. Per germline, CDR1 LNHDA and CDR2 SQIVND (reference sequence). The CDR3 sequence is 13 residues long.